This T cell receptor beta chain was sequenced in a study of T cells in Graves' hyperthyroidism and ophthalmopathy. RNA transcripts were the template for amplifying TCR beta CDR3 regions. The primer set for the first-round RT-PCR of the TCR CDR3 was HTBI. TCRdb ran MiXCR on the multiplex PCR reads and lists one entry per CDR3 protein. The sample shows roughly 400,000 distinct CDR3 sequences, just under 25% of them seen only once. This clonotype occurred a few times. Patients showing uncontrolled infection, other autoimmune disease, pregnancy or lactation were ineligible. It was less than 13 ml of fresh peripheral blood that supplied the PBMCs. CDR1 is LGHDT and CDR2 is YNNKEL in the germline V gene (reference sequence). V trimming: 5 bases; J trimming: 6 bases; junction bases outside the gene matches: 10. This CDR3 comprises 15 residues.

The sequenced material came from blood. This clonotype originated in a man aged 50-59 years with Graves' hyperthyroidism. The chain carries TRBV3-1 and TRBJ2-4; 7 bases are a match to TRBD2. CDR3 residues: CASSEGGAGLNIQYF. The CDR3 DNA follows: TGTGCCAGCAGCGAGGGAGGGGCCGGTCTAAACATTCAGTACTTC.